This TCR beta chain was found in a study of tumor-infiltrating lymphocytes in oesophageal squamous cell carcinoma. V gave up 7 bases and J gave up 0 bases, with 16 bases separating them. Germline V gene data show CDR1 as SNHLY and CDR2 as FYNNEI. This CDR3 region has 16 residues. MiXCR was run by TCRdb on the PCR reads, yielding one entry per CDR3 protein. This table holds around 12,000 distinct CDR3 sequences, more than 40% found once. This clonotype was seen repeatedly, ten times or more. The TCR sequence derives from a male donor with esophageal squamous cell carcinoma. Material: normal esophageal tissue next to the tumor. The chain recombines TRBV2 with TRBJ2-1, with D possibly TRBD1 on 6 matching bases. The CDR3 DNA follows: TGTGCCAGCACCTTAGAGGGGGTCCTCTCCTACAATGAGCAGTTCTTC. This translates into CASTLEGVLSYNEQFF. The full variable domain, rest sourced from reference TRBV2 and TRBJ2-1, is EPEVTQTPSHQVTQMGQEVILRCVPISNHLYFYWYRQILGQKVEFLVSFYNNEISEKSEIFDDQFSVERPDGSNFTLKIRSTKLEDSAMYFCASTLEGVLSYNEQFFGPGTRLTVL.